The T cell receptor beta chain under discussion was sequenced for a study of Graves' ophthalmopathy and Graves' hyperthyroidism. Fresh peripheral blood (about 10 ml) yielded the PBMCs. Study-level findings and limits: Progression of ophthalmopathy was predicted by the model with 60% to 71% sensitivity and under 75% specificity.

The CDR3 runs 14 residues. Germline CDR1 is GTSNPN and CDR2 is SVGIG (reference sequence). The germline V and J ends were trimmed by 0 bases and 3 bases, with 9 bases remaining between them. This clonotype has only a few counts. No antigen is known for it. RNA transcripts served as template for amplifying TCR beta CDR3 sequences. Investigators did first-round RT-PCR with HTBI primers, then second-round multiplex PCR. TCRdb called the multiplex PCR reads again in MiXCR, with one record for every CDR3 protein. The table shows 500,000 to 700,000 distinct CDR3 sequences, with about a fifth occurring only once.

This sequence originates from a woman aged 18-30 years with stable Graves' hyperthyroidism. Some clones in this sample may be carry-over from other donors' samples. Sequenced: peripheral blood. The V and J genes are TRBV30 and TRBJ1-5, with a tentative D call TRBD1 (6 bases). The CDR3 bases are TGTGCCTGGAGTGTCTGGGACATCAATCAGCCCCAGCATTTT. This sequence encodes CAWSVWDINQPQHF.